These 22 T cell receptor beta chains share one sample of origin, sequenced in a study of early T cells in non-severe SARS-CoV-2 infection. In TCRdb, the 5' RACE reads were re-called with MiXCR into one record per CDR3 protein. The table shows some 87,000 distinct CDR3 sequences, with approximately 15% occurring only once. Specimen: whole blood. All receptors come from an adult who was a healthcare worker with PCR-confirmed SARS-CoV-2 infection or an uninfected control (not recorded which).

This clonotype was detected only a few times. The gene calls are TRBV7-9 and TRBJ2-7; TRBD2 matches at 13 bases. The CDR3 runs 15 residues. After removal of 5 bases from V and 4 bases from J, the junction contained 5 bases not matched to a gene. CDR1 and CDR2 from the germline V gene are SEHNR and FQNEAQ (reference sequence). For the CDR3, the DNA is TGTGCCAGCAGCAAGGGACTAGCGGGGCCTTACGAGCAGTACTTC. The encoded protein is CASSKGLAGPYEQYF.

This clonotype has at least ten counts. The chain links TRBV20-1 to TRBJ1-5; D is possibly TRBD1 (5 bases). The CDR3 is 14 amino acids. V lost 1 base, J lost 3 bases, and 10 bases lay in between. Looked up from germline, CDR1 is DFQATT and CDR2 is SNEGSKA (reference sequence). CDR3 sequence reads: CSARAIGANQPQHF. The CDR3 DNA sequence: TGCAGTGCTAGAGCTATCGGGGCCAATCAGCCCCAGCATTTT.

About this clonotype: Relative to the germline gene, one junction end is altered; a read error may explain this. The chain has TRBV29-1 and TRBJ1-4, with D perhaps TRBD1 (6 bases). CDR3 size: 13 residues. In germline, CDR1 is SQVTM, CDR2 ANQGSEA. The CDR3 is CSGRRGSNENLFF. CDR3 nucleotide sequence: TGCAGCGGCCGCAGGGGCTCCAATGAAAATCTGTTTTTT.

This clonotype has at least ten counts. The chain links TRBV14 to TRBJ1-2; D is perhaps TRBD1 (6 bases). Trimming removed 3 bases at V and 6 bases at J, with 14 bases between. The CDR3 runs 14 residues. Per the germline V gene, CDR1 is SGHDN and CDR2 is FVKESK. DNA of the CDR3: TGTGCCAGCAGCCACCGGGCCGGGGACAATGGCTACACCTTC. It codes for CASSHRAGDNGYTF.

This chain uses TRBV9 with TRBJ1-2; D gene uncertain. Germline-derived CDR1 and CDR2 are SGDLS and YYNGEE. CDR3 size: 15 residues. Trimming pared 4 bases from V and 0 bases from J, leaving 13 bases between. As DNA, the CDR3 is TGTGCCAGCAGCCAAAGTTCCGGGACTAACTATGGCTACACCTTC. This encodes CASSQSSGTNYGYTF.

Concerning this clonotype itself: A junction end diverges from the germline sequence, so it may reflect a read error. The gene calls are TRBV11-2 and TRBJ2-6, with a tentative D call TRBD1 (5 bases). Germline loops: CDR1 SGHAT, CDR2 FQNNGV. The CDR3 is 18 amino acids. The DNA for the CDR3 is TGTGCCAGCAGCTTGAGGCTGGGGCAAAACTCTGGGGCCAACGTCCCGACTTTC. As protein: CASSLRLGQNSGANVPTF.

This clonotype was detected many times. The chain has TRBV20-1 and TRBJ1-1, with 9 bases identical to TRBD1. The junction had 10 bases not matched to a gene; V was cut back by 2 bases and J by 6 bases. CDR3 length: 15 residues. CDR1 DFQATT and CDR2 SNEGSKA come from the germline V gene (reference sequence). CDR3 in amino acids: CSARPLGTGFAEAFF. Here the CDR3 DNA reads TGCAGTGCTAGACCCCTCGGGACAGGGTTCGCTGAAGCTTTCTTT.

A few counts support this clonotype. The rearrangement joins TRBV6-2 or TRBV6-3 to TRBJ2-7; D not certain. Germline V gene lookup returns CDR1 MNHEY and CDR2 SVGEGT. The ends were cut back, 2 bases at V and 1 base at J, with 3 bases in the middle. The CDR3 totals 12 residues. The CDR3 DNA is TGTGCCAGCAGTTACCCATCCTACGAGCAGTACTTC. This encodes CASSYPSYEQYF.

This clonotype was found many times. This chain uses TRBV7-2 with TRBJ1-2; a possible D gene is TRBD1 (6 bases). The germline V and J ends were trimmed by 8 bases and 7 bases, with 20 bases remaining between them. Germline assignment: CDR1 SGHTA and CDR2 FQGNSA. The CDR3 runs to 14 residues. CDR3 in DNA: TGTGCCAGCCTCGGGGGGAGGACAGATAGTGGCTACACCTTC. Its protein product is CASLGGRTDSGYTF.

This clonotype was detected many times. V is TRBV15 and J is TRBJ1-5; D gene uncertain. In germline, CDR1 is LNHNV, CDR2 YYDKDF (reference sequence). The V and J ends lost 4 bases and 0 bases respectively, with 16 bases between them. CDR3 length: 17 residues. CDR3 DNA: TGTGCCACCAGCACAGAGAGGGCAGGAGCTAGCAATCAGCCCCAGCATTTT. As protein: CATSTERAGASNQPQHF.

The V call is TRBV11-1, the J call TRBJ1-1; D may be TRBD1 (6 bases). V lost 7 bases and J 7 bases, leaving 28 bases between the germline ends. Germline CDR1 is SGHAT and CDR2 is FQDESV (reference sequence). This CDR3 has 17 residues. The CDR3 region has the DNA TGTGCCAGCACCAAGGACCCAAAAAGGACAGCGCAAATTGAAGCTTTCTTT. Protein: CASTKDPKRTAQIEAFF.

The chain couples TRBV7-8 to TRBJ1-1; maybe TRBD1 (5 bases). V was cut by 2 bases and J by 5 bases, with 12 bases left in between. Per the germline V gene, CDR1 is SGHVS and CDR2 is FQNEAQ. The CDR3 is 14 amino acids. CDR3 in DNA: TGTGCCAGCAGCTTACGCAGGGAGGGGACTGAAGCTTTCTTT. It specifies CASSLRREGTEAFF.

The sample holds many counts of this clonotype. The chain carries TRBV7-9 and TRBJ1-1; D is unresolved. This CDR3 has 12 residues. Germline V gene sequence: CDR1 SEHNR, CDR2 FQNEAQ (reference sequence). Trimming cost V 6 bases and J 0 bases, with 5 bases left between them. For the CDR3, the DNA is TGTGCCAGCAGAGAAATGAACACTGAAGCTTTCTTT. This translates into CASREMNTEAFF.

V gene TRBV20-1 combines with J gene TRBJ2-1, with D hard to call. Germline CDR1 reads DFQATT; CDR2 reads SNEGSKA (reference sequence). Trimming removed 3 bases from V and 1 base from J, with 7 bases in between. The CDR3 totals 13 residues. The CDR3 loop reads CSASVVSYNEQFF. CDR3 DNA: TGCAGTGCTAGTGTAGTATCCTACAATGAGCAGTTCTTC.

This clonotype has ten or more counts. The rearrangement links TRBV10-3 to TRBJ2-2; D gene unclear. Trimming removed 0 bases from V and 3 bases from J, with 5 bases in between. Per the germline V gene, CDR1 is ENHRY and CDR2 is SYGVKD. The CDR3 spans 14 residues. The CDR3 spells CAISESRDTGELFF. DNA of the CDR3: TGTGCCATCAGTGAGTCCCGTGACACCGGGGAGCTGTTTTTT.

This clonotype was seen ten or more times. V usage is TRBV7-9 and J usage is TRBJ2-3, with a tentative D call TRBD1 (6 bases). Germline loops: CDR1 SEHNR, CDR2 FQNEAQ (reference sequence). Trimming cost V 5 bases and J 1 base, with 22 bases left between them. The length of the CDR3 is 18 residues. CDR3 sequence: CASSPRETWGTRTDTQYF. The CDR3 DNA follows: TGTGCCAGCAGCCCAAGAGAGACTTGGGGGACACGCACAGATACGCAGTATTTT.

This clonotype was recorded many times. The chain couples TRBV11-2 to TRBJ2-2; D is undetermined. The length of the CDR3 is 17 residues. V was clipped by 0 bases and J by 0 bases, with 11 bases between them. From germline, CDR1 is SGHAT and CDR2 FQNNGV. CDR3 sequence reads: CASSLDLTAANTGELFF. The CDR3 DNA follows: TGTGCCAGCAGCTTAGATCTGACTGCCGCGAACACCGGGGAGCTGTTTTTT.

This clonotype has ten or more counts. The chain joins TRBV6-5 to TRBJ1-5; 7 nucleotides match TRBD1. Germline trimming cut 4 bases from V and 0 bases from J; bases unmatched to any gene: 9. The CDR3 extends over 17 amino acids. Germline assignment: CDR1 MNHEY and CDR2 SVGAGI. For the CDR3, the DNA is TGTGCCAGCAGTTCTAGAGGGACAGTCTATAGCAATCAGCCCCAGCATTTT. Its translation: CASSSRGTVYSNQPQHF.

The J gene is TRBJ1-1, the V gene TRBV6-5; tentative D call: TRBD1 (6 bases). The CDR3 contains 15 residues. The V and J ends lost 6 bases and 5 bases respectively, with 19 bases between them. Germline values: CDR1 MNHEY, CDR2 SVGAGI. This chain's CDR3 is CASRLKQGPGTEAFF. The CDR3 coding sequence is TGTGCCAGCAGGTTAAAACAGGGCCCAGGGACTGAAGCTTTCTTT.

The V and J genes are TRBV7-6 and TRBJ2-7; maybe TRBD2 (5 bases). The CDR3 runs 17 residues. Germline CDR1 SGHVS, CDR2 FNYEAQ. V lost 5 bases and J 0 bases, leaving 20 bases between the germline ends. CDR3 DNA: TGTGCCAGCAGCCCGAGGTGGGAGTCATTGAGCTCCTACGAGCAGTACTTC. Its protein product is CASSPRWESLSSYEQYF.

The rearrangement links TRBV6-1 to TRBJ1-2; D is unclear. The CDR3 runs to 14 residues. The germline V and J ends were trimmed by 0 bases and 4 bases, with 9 bases remaining between them. Germline CDR1 reads MNHNS; CDR2 reads SASEGT. For the CDR3, the DNA is TGTGCCAGCAGTGAAGCGTCGCCCGTCTATGGCTACACCTTC. Its translation is CASSEASPVYGYTF.

This clonotype was observed at least ten times. The V and J genes are TRBV5-1 and TRBJ2-7; possible D gene TRBD1, 5 bases. CDR1 SGHRS and CDR2 YFSETQ come from the germline V gene. The V and J ends lost 0 bases and 0 bases respectively, with 7 bases between them. This CDR3 is built from 14 residues. CDR3 region: CASSLGGASYEQYF. The CDR3 nucleotides are TGCGCCAGCAGCTTGGGGGGCGCCTCCTACGAGCAGTACTTC. The variable domain in full, with the rest retrieved from reference TRBV5-1 and TRBJ2-7, is KAGVTQTPRYLIKTRGQQVTLSCSPISGHRSVSWYQQTPGQGLQFLFEYFSETQRNKGNFPGRFSGRQFSNSRSEMNVSTLELGDSALYLCASSLGGASYEQYFGPGTRLTVT.